Listed below are T cell receptor beta chains from one sample, sequenced in a study of PD-1 blockade in classical Hodgkin lymphoma. Profiled with immunoSEQ multiplex PCR; TCRdb holds only in-frame clones, not every one. Of some 100,000 clones listed, around 90% are singletons. The sample in question was peripheral blood mononuclear cells (PBMCs), obtained at baseline. The receptors stem from a human donor with classical Hodgkin lymphoma. Each CDR3 is given with its conserved first and last residue. A D gene is named only where the DNA matches it firmly. The size entry is marked missing in some rows and otherwise reads once, few, many or a size class.

.	TRBV6-1	.	TRBJ2-7	CASSEFEGTYEQYF	TGTGCCAGCAGTGAATTTGAGGGTACCTACGAGCAGTACTTC
.	TRBV5-1	.	TRBJ2-1	CASSLGTGGSYNEQFF	TGCGCCAGCAGCTTGGGGACGGGCGGTAGCTACAATGAGCAGTTCTTC
.	TRBV6-5	.	TRBJ1-1	CASIDTGTEAFF	TGTGCCAGCATTGATACAGGGACTGAAGCTTTCTTT
once	TRBV4-1	.	TRBJ1-1	CASSQRIVKNTEAFF	TGCGCCAGCAGCCAACGAATTGTTAAGAACACTGAAGCTTTCTTT
once	TRBV7-8	.	TRBJ2-7	CASSFWRSYEQYF	TGTGCCAGCAGCTTTTGGAGATCCTACGAGCAGTACTTC
.	TRBV7-6	.	TRBJ2-1	CASSLVFGPTSHNEQFF	TGTGCCAGCAGCTTAGTATTCGGCCCTACTTCTCACAATGAGCAGTTCTTC
once	TRBV9	.	TRBJ1-4	CASSGRGIVATNEKLFF	TGTGCCAGCAGCGGTAGAGGGATCGTGGCCACAAATGAAAAACTGTTTTTT
.	TRBV28	TRBD1	TRBJ1-2	CASSNQGGQGEGNTF	TGTGCCAGCAGTAACCAAGGGGGACAGGGGGAGGGAAACACCTTC
.	TRBV27	.	TRBJ1-1	CASSFRGEVAFF	TGTGCCAGCAGTTTCAGGGGTGAAGTAGCTTTCTTT
.	TRBV7-9	.	TRBJ2-5	CASSFGGTDQETQYF	TGTGCCAGCAGCTTCGGGGGAACAGATCAAGAGACCCAGTACTTC
once	TRBV6-1	TRBD1	TRBJ2-7	CASGRQGNYEQCF	TGTGCCAGCGGTCGACAGGGAAACTACGAGCAGTGCTTC
.	TRBV7-6	.	TRBJ2-3	CASSFISRGPFSDTQYF	TGTGCCAGCAGCTTCATCAGTAGAGGGCCGTTTTCAGATACGCAGTATTTT
.	TRBV5-6	TRBD2	TRBJ2-1	CASSLRLAVSSYNEQFF	TGTGCCAGCAGCTTGAGGCTAGCGGTTAGCTCCTACAATGAGCAGTTCTTC
.	TRBV20-1	TRBD1	TRBJ2-5	CSATGGETQYF	TGCAGTGCTACAGGGGGAGAGACCCAGTACTTC
.	TRBV18	.	TRBJ2-1	CASSPRGGAGDEQFF	TGTGCCAGCTCACCCCGAGGCGGGGCGGGTGATGAGCAGTTCTTC
.	TRBV7-8	TRBD2	TRBJ2-7	CASSLGGGGIYEQYF	TGTGCCAGCAGCTTAGGTGGGGGGGGGATCTACGAGCAGTACTTC
.	TRBV5-1	.	TRBJ2-5	CASSFDQETQYF	TGCGCCAGCAGCTTTGACCAAGAGACCCAGTACTTC
few	TRBV5-1	TRBD2	TRBJ2-1	CASSLFGAGSSYNEQFF	TGCGCCAGCAGCTTGTTTGGAGCGGGGAGCTCCTACAATGAGCAGTTCTTC
.	TRBV7-2	.	TRBJ2-1	CASSLVLSSSYNEQFF	TGTGCCAGCAGCTTAGTTTTGTCGAGCTCCTACAATGAGCAGTTCTTC
.	TRBV4-1	.	TRBJ2-4	CASSQVRDVWDEAKNIQYF	TGCGCCAGCAGCCAAGTCCGGGACGTGTGGGACGAAGCCAAAAACATTCAGTACTTC
.	TRBV19	.	TRBJ1-2	CASRDFGGSNYGYTF	TGTGCCAGTAGGGATTTCGGGGGATCAAACTATGGCTACACCTTC
.	TRBV2	TRBD2	TRBJ2-6	CASSPLATSGANVLTF	TGTGCCAGCTCGCCACTAGCGACCTCTGGGGCCAACGTCCTGACTTTC
.	TRBV30	.	TRBJ1-5	CAWTVGAVSQPQHF	TGTGCCTGGACCGTGGGGGCCGTAAGTCAGCCCCAGCATTTT
once	TRBV2	.	TRBJ1-1	CASSETTGWGDIRTEAFF	TGTGCCAGCAGTGAAACGACTGGGTGGGGGGATATTCGGACTGAAGCTTTCTTT
.	TRBV29-1	.	TRBJ1-2	CSVGRAGEPSFYGYTF	TGCAGCGTAGGACGGGCCGGAGAGCCCTCCTTCTATGGCTACACCTTC
once	TRBV19	TRBD2	TRBJ2-1	CASSPGTSWNEQFF	TGTGCCAGTAGTCCCGGGACTAGTTGGAATGAGCAGTTCTTC
.	TRBV5-1	TRBD1	TRBJ2-7	CASSLATGALSYEQYF	TGCGCCAGCAGCCTGGCCACAGGGGCCCTCTCCTACGAGCAGTACTTC
.	TRBV18	.	TRBJ2-5	CASSGQRKETQYF	TGTGCCAGCTCAGGCCAGAGAAAAGAGACCCAGTACTTC
.	TRBV6-5	.	TRBJ2-1	CASSSGTGTIYNEQFF	TGTGCCAGCAGTTCCGGGACTGGAACTATCTACAATGAGCAGTTCTTC
.	TRBV5-1	.	TRBJ2-7	CASSRTGTSSYEQYF	TGCGCCAGCAGCCGAACTGGGACAAGCTCCTACGAGCAGTACTTC
.	TRBV19	TRBD1	TRBJ2-5	CASTTGQGNWETQYF	TGTGCCAGTACCACGGGACAGGGGAACTGGGAGACCCAGTACTTC
.	TRBV7-9	TRBD1	TRBJ2-7	CASSLLHRGFYEQYF	TGTGCCAGCAGCTTACTCCACAGGGGATTCTACGAGCAGTACTTC
.	TRBV7-6	TRBD2	TRBJ2-7	CASSKTSGPYEQYF	TGTGCCAGCAGCAAGACTAGCGGGCCGTACGAGCAGTACTTC
.	TRBV28	.	TRBJ1-1	CASSVRGPEGEAFF	TGTGCCAGCAGTGTCCGGGGTCCGGAGGGGGAAGCTTTCTTT
.	TRBV5-6	.	TRBJ2-7	CASSPEWVGPREQYF	TGTGCCAGCAGCCCGGAGTGGGTGGGCCCCCGGGAGCAGTACTTC
once	TRBV18	.	TRBJ1-1	CASSRRPGESNTEAFF	TGTGCCAGCTCACGTCGACCCGGAGAATCGAACACCGAAGCTTTCTTT
.	TRBV5-1	.	TRBJ2-3	CASSLGYRDPTDTQYF	TGCGCCAGCAGCTTGGGGTACAGGGACCCCACAGATACGCAGTATTTT
.	TRBV10-3	.	TRBJ1-1	CAISGGRDTEAFF	TGTGCCATCAGTGGGGGTCGGGACACTGAAGCTTTCTTT
.	TRBV9	.	TRBJ2-5	CASSVNSETQYF	TGTGCCAGCAGCGTGAATTCGGAGACCCAGTACTTC
.	TRBV14	.	TRBJ1-2	CASSQDETLIGYGYTF	TGTGCCAGCAGCCAAGATGAGACCTTAATCGGCTATGGCTACACCTTC
once	TRBV7-2	TRBD2	TRBJ2-3	CASRRTGLAGADTQYF	TGTGCCAGCAGAAGGACGGGACTAGCGGGAGCAGATACGCAGTATTTT
.	TRBV6-5	.	TRBJ1-5	CASSRSERSNQPQHF	TGTGCCAGCAGTCGCTCCGAGCGGTCCAATCAGCCCCAGCATTTT
.	TRBV11-3	.	TRBJ1-3	CASSITGGNTIYF	TGTGCCAGCAGCATTACCGGGGGAAACACCATATATTTT
.	TRBV7-6	.	TRBJ1-3	CASSLGGTSGNTIYF	TGTGCCAGCAGCTTAGGGGGGACCTCTGGAAACACCATATATTTT
.	TRBV10-3	.	TRBJ1-1	CAISDVKLVQRPEAFF	TGTGCCATCAGTGACGTTAAGTTAGTACAGCGCCCTGAAGCTTTCTTT
.	TRBV21-1	.	TRBJ1-1	CASRNRVTEAFF	TGTGCCAGCAGAAACAGGGTTACTGAAGCTTTCTTT
.	TRBV15	TRBD1	TRBJ1-1	CATSRDWRTGLVNTEAFF	TGTGCCACCAGCAGAGATTGGAGGACAGGGTTAGTGAACACTGAAGCTTTCTTT
.	TRBV5-4	TRBD1	TRBJ1-1	CASSLGGTGRAEAFF	TGTGCCAGCAGCTTGGGCGGGACAGGGAGGGCTGAAGCTTTCTTT
.	TRBV7-9	.	TRBJ1-2	CASSHVGGTDGYTF	TGTGCCAGCAGCCATGTTGGGGGGACGGATGGCTACACCTTC
once	TRBV5-6	.	TRBJ1-2	CASSAIQEFPGYTF	TGTGCCAGCAGCGCGATACAAGAATTCCCAGGCTACACCTTC
.	TRBV15	.	TRBJ2-7	CATSRDTGSYEQYF	TGTGCCACCAGCAGAGATACGGGAAGTTACGAGCAGTACTTC
.	TRBV5-1	.	TRBJ1-1	CASSFQTGNTEAFF	TGCGCCAGCAGCTTCCAAACAGGGAACACTGAAGCTTTCTTT
few	TRBV7-7	.	TRBJ2-5	CASSQLWSGDEETQYF	TGTGCCAGCAGCCAACTGTGGTCGGGGGATGAAGAGACCCAGTACTTC
.	TRBV27	.	TRBJ2-7	CASSLLSNPYEQYF	TGTGCCAGCAGTTTGTTAAGCAACCCCTACGAGCAGTACTTC
few	TRBV19	.	TRBJ1-5	CASRLVGDGQPQHF	TGTGCCAGTAGATTAGTAGGTGACGGTCAGCCCCAGCATTTT